These 22 T cell receptor beta chains were all obtained from the same sample, sequenced in a study of metastatic and nonmetastatic thyroid tumors. Every patient was untreated before thyroid surgery. TCRdb reanalyzed the PCR reads via MiXCR. The profile covers 40,000 to 55,000 clones, with 15% to 20% appearing a single time and around 22% taken by the ten largest. The sample comprised blood. The receptors here all came from a female donor with papillary thyroid cancer or a benign thyroid nodule (not recorded which). Some clones in this sample may be carry-over from other donors' samples.

This chain joins TRBV25-1 and TRBJ1-5, with D perhaps TRBD1 (6 bases). Looked up from germline, CDR1 is MGHDK and CDR2 is SYGVNS. The CDR3 runs 15 residues. V was shortened by 6 bases and J by 0 bases, with 12 bases between the two germline ends. CDR3 nucleotide sequence: TGTGCCAGCAGACCAGGGGAGTTTAGCAATCAGCCCCAGCATTTT. It encodes CASRPGEFSNQPQHF.

This clone was seen repeatedly, ten times or more. V gene TRBV4-1 combines with J gene TRBJ1-5, with D unclear. The CDR3 extends over 14 amino acids. CDR1 MGHRA and CDR2 YSYEKL come from the germline V gene. V was pared by 7 bases and J by 4 bases, with 14 bases between. CDR3 amino acids: CASTRFKGNQPQHF. DNA of the CDR3: TGCGCCAGCACTCGCTTCAAAGGGAATCAGCCCCAGCATTTT.

This clone appeared many times. The V call is TRBV20-1, the J call TRBJ2-7; D not resolved. Germline CDR1 is DFQATT and CDR2 is SNEGSKA (reference sequence). V was shortened by 0 bases and J by 4 bases, with 7 bases between the two germline ends. The CDR3 consists of 12 residues. The CDR3 is CSAREGIYEQYF. The CDR3 DNA sequence: TGCAGTGCTAGAGAGGGCATATACGAGCAGTACTTC.

This sequence joins TRBV19 and TRBJ1-6, with 7 bases lining up with TRBD1. The germline V gene encodes CDR1 LNHDA and CDR2 SQIVND (reference sequence). CDR3 length: 13 residues. After removal of 10 bases from V and 7 bases from J, the junction contained 7 bases not matched to a gene. The CDR3 spells CAICMGQNSPLHF. The DNA of the CDR3 is TGTGCCATTTGTATGGGACAGAATTCACCCCTCCACTTT.

In its sample, this clone was seen many times. The rearrangement joins TRBV6-1 to TRBJ1-5, with D hard to call. Germline V gives CDR1 MNHNS, CDR2 SASEGT. V lost 2 bases and J 1 base, leaving 9 bases between the germline ends. The CDR3 sequence is 15 residues long. The CDR3 nucleotides are TGTGCCAGCAGTGAAAGAAGTCAGAGCAATCAGCCCCAGCATTTT. Residues: CASSERSQSNQPQHF.

This clone has a handful of counts. Within the sample, other DNA sequences also encode this same CDR3. This chain joins TRBV6-2 or TRBV6-3 and TRBJ1-2; maybe TRBD1 (6 bases). From germline, CDR1 is MNHEY and CDR2 SVGEGT. The CDR3 is 12 amino acids. V was trimmed by 4 bases and J by 8 bases, leaving 11 bases between them. The CDR3 loop reads CASSSPTGGYTF. The CDR3 DNA reads TGTGCCAGCAGTTCCCCGACAGGCGGCTACACCTTC.

This clone was seen at least ten times. The rearrangement uses TRBV18 and TRBJ1-1; 7 bases are shared with TRBD1. V dropped 3 bases and J dropped 1; count of bases not matched to a gene: 5. Germline lookup yields CDR1 KGHSH and CDR2 LQKENI. CDR3 size: 15 residues. The CDR3 sequence: CASSPQGVENTEAFF. CDR3 nucleotide sequence: TGTGCCAGCTCACCGCAGGGGGTAGAGAACACTGAAGCTTTCTTT.

This chain joins TRBV6-1 and TRBJ1-5; weak D call: TRBD1 (6 bases). CDR3 size: 11 residues. Germline-derived CDR1 and CDR2 are MNHNS and SASEGT. The CDR3 sequence: CATGTSQPQHF. The CDR3 DNA is TGTGCTACCGGGACATCTCAGCCCCAGCATTTT.

The V gene is TRBV20-1, the J gene TRBJ2-1; TRBD2 matches 8 bases. The CDR3 runs 14 residues. Per the germline V gene, CDR1 is DFQATT and CDR2 is SNEGSKA (reference sequence). J lost 10 bases, V lost 4 bases, and 12 bases had no gene match. DNA for the CDR3: TGCAGTGCTAAAAGCGGGAGAGGGGGTAACGAGCAGTTCTTC. Its protein product is CSAKSGRGGNEQFF.

The V gene is TRBV6-1, the J gene TRBJ2-7, with 7 bases matching TRBD1. Germline CDR1 is MNHNS and CDR2 is SASEGT. The CDR3 is 14 residues long. V dropped 2 bases and J dropped 5; count of bases not matched to a gene: 6. Here the CDR3 reads CASSEWDSIDEQYF. The CDR3 DNA reads TGTGCCAGCAGTGAATGGGACAGTATCGACGAGCAGTACTTC.

A remark on this clone: A read error may be the cause here, since a much bigger clone is one base away. In the same sample, other DNA sequences code for this CDR3. The CDR3 sequence: CASSPSETQYF. In DNA, the CDR3 is TGTGCCAGCAGCCCCTCTGAGACCCAGTACTTC. The rearrangement links TRBV11-3 to TRBJ2-5; no clear D gene. Germline CDR1 SGHNT, CDR2 YENEEA. The ends were cut back, 5 bases at V and 5 bases at J, with 6 bases in the middle. The CDR3 covers 11 residues.

This clone was detected ten times or more. V and J are TRBV19 and TRBJ2-1; 10 bases fit TRBD1. The V gene end was trimmed by 3 bases and the J gene end by 5 bases; junction bases not matched to a gene: 7. Germline values: CDR1 LNHDA, CDR2 SQIVND (reference sequence). CDR3 length: 16 amino acids. CDR3: CASSIRGDRGNNEQFF. In DNA form, the CDR3 reads TGTGCCAGTAGTATTCGAGGGGACAGGGGAAACAATGAGCAGTTCTTC.

Concerning this clone: A much larger clone lies a single base off, so this may be a read error. This sequence joins TRBV6-2 or TRBV6-3 and TRBJ2-7; 8 bases are a match to TRBD2. There are 17 residues in the CDR3. Germline V gene sequence: CDR1 MNHEY, CDR2 SVGEGT. J gave up 4 bases and V 0 bases, and 11 bases lay outside the gene matches. CDR3 coding DNA: TGTGCCAGCAGTTACTCGATACTAGCGGTGGAACCTTACGAGCAGTACTTC. Translation: CASSYSILAVEPYEQYF.

In its sample, this clone was seen many times. This chain connects TRBV20-1 to TRBJ2-2, with 9 bases that match TRBD1. The CDR3 is 14 amino acids. From germline, CDR1 is DFQATT and CDR2 SNEGSKA (reference sequence). With 6 bases clipped from V and 5 bases from J, the junction kept 7 bases outside the gene matches. CDR3 in amino acids: CSATGTGWTGELFF. CDR3 bases: TGCAGTGCCACCGGGACAGGGTGGACCGGGGAGCTGTTTTTT.

This clone occurred a few times. The genes are TRBV2 and TRBJ1-2; possibly TRBD1 for D (5 bases). The CDR3 runs 14 residues. Germline assignment: CDR1 SNHLY and CDR2 FYNNEI. V shed 6 bases and J shed 5 bases, with 16 bases lying between them. The CDR3 region has the DNA TGTGCCAGCAGACCGGGACGGGATCAATATGGCTACACCTTC. This encodes CASRPGRDQYGYTF.

This clone came up many times. The chain recombines TRBV7-2 with TRBJ2-5; D is unclear. Trimming removed 1 base at V and 6 bases at J, with 12 bases between. From germline, CDR1 is SGHTA and CDR2 FQGNSA. CDR3 length: 14 amino acids. CDR3 sequence: CASSLDGRTKTQYF. The DNA for the CDR3 is TGTGCCAGCAGCTTAGATGGCAGGACGAAGACCCAGTACTTC.

This clone was detected a few times. Relative to the germline gene, one junction end is altered; a read error may explain this. V and J are TRBV10-1 and TRBJ2-6; D call uncertain. Germline CDR1 and CDR2: WNHNN and SYGVQD (reference sequence). The CDR3 spans 15 residues. CDR3 protein: CASSESHARANFLTF. The CDR3 coding sequence is TGCGCCAGCAGTGAGTCTCACGCTAGGGCCAACTTCCTGACTTTC.

Regarding this clone: Because the CDR3's place on the DNA is in doubt, the DNA is left out and the CDR3 is given as listed by TCRdb. The chain recombines TRBV2 with TRBJ1-2. The CDR3 numbers 12 amino acids, ends counted. Germline CDR1 is SNHLY and CDR2 is FYNNEI. The CDR3 here is CASILDLYGYTF.

This clone was detected many times. This chain connects TRBV6-4 to TRBJ1-2; D gene unclear. V lost 0 bases to trimming and J lost 2 bases, with 10 bases between them. There are 15 residues in the CDR3. Germline V CDR1 and CDR2: MRHNA, SNTAGT. CDR3 coding DNA: TGTGCCAGCAGTGACTCGAAAAGACCAAACTATGGCTACACCTTC. It translates to CASSDSKRPNYGYTF.

At least ten counts were recorded for this clone. The V call is TRBV4-1, the J call TRBJ1-4; D gene ambiguous. The V gene's germline CDR1 is MGHRA and CDR2 YSYEKL. The V and J ends lost 1 base and 8 bases respectively, with 20 bases between them. The CDR3 consists of 17 residues. This CDR3 reads CASSQGTAQPFGEKLFF. CDR3 bases: TGCGCCAGCAGCCAAGGGACCGCGCAACCCTTCGGGGAAAAACTGTTTTTT.

The chain has TRBV20-1 and TRBJ1-2; 8 nucleotides line up with TRBD1. Germline V gene lookup returns CDR1 DFQATT and CDR2 SNEGSKA (reference sequence). CDR3 length: 15 amino acids. The ends lost 1 base at V and 8 bases at J; junction bases unmatched: 12. DNA for the CDR3: TGCAGTGCTAGAGTAACCTCCGGCAGGGGGCAAGGCTACACCTTC. Protein product: CSARVTSGRGQGYTF.

The chain links TRBV2 to TRBJ1-5; a weak D match, TRBD1 (6 bases). The CDR3 runs to 13 residues. Trimming shortened V by 6 bases and J by 7 bases, and 13 bases separated the two germline ends. Germline V gene data show CDR1 as SNHLY and CDR2 as FYNNEI. DNA for the CDR3: TGTGCCAGCAGCGCCAACAGGGCCCAGCCCCAGCATTTT. It encodes CASSANRAQPQHF.